Listed here is a single T cell receptor (beta chain). As yet, its antigen is unknown. Time point given: patch test 3, about 24 weeks after DPC sensitization. As to treatment: therapeutic diphenylcyclopropenone sensitization with weekly scalp DPC. In the original workflow: 95,638 TCRs per sample was the median, with a range of about 20,000 to 690,600. From the RACE reads, TCRdb called clonotypes with MiXCR, one entry per CDR3 protein. These V and J calls rely on TCRdb rather than the paper's analysis. The sample records around 150,000 distinct CDR3 sequences, 25% to 35% being singletons. This sample is part of a study of human T cells and chemical hapten exposure. At the level of the study: Per-sample TCR yields varied mainly from small pooled library volume differences.

Study-wide points: Expanded TCRs created a significantly greater count of big CDR3 similarity clusters than controls did.

Trimming removed 1 base at V and 8 bases at J, with 8 bases between. The germline CDR1 and CDR2 sequences are LGHNA and YNFKEQ. The length of the CDR3 is 12 residues. The receptor's source is a woman aged 18-29 years with alopecia areata. Some clones in this sample may be carry-over from other donors' samples. The chain has TRBV4-2 and TRBJ1-1; D unclear. Sequencing used whole blood, obtained in connection with sensitization to the hapten diphenylcyclopropenone (DPC). CDR3 coding DNA: TGTGCCAGCAGCCAAGGAGGCGGGGAAGCTTTCTTT. As protein: CASSQGGGEAFF.